A single sample is the source of the 13 T cell receptor beta chains below, sequenced in a study of blood T cell repertoires in COVID-19. Profiling relied on immunoSEQ multiplex PCR, and the TCRdb table lists in-frame clones only, not all of them. The sample lists about 220,000 clones; roughly 80% were seen once. Sequenced: peripheral blood. The receptor source for this set is a woman in her sixties or seventies with acute or convalescent COVID-19.

The V gene is TRBV7-8, the J gene TRBJ1-5; D gene unclear. The CDR3 consists of 13 residues. Germline V gene data show CDR1 as SGHVS and CDR2 as FQNEAQ. V dropped 7 bases and J dropped 5 bases, with 12 bases sitting between them. This CDR3 is CASTGGYHQPQHF. For the CDR3, the DNA is TGTGCCAGCACCGGAGGATACCATCAGCCCCAGCATTTT.

The J gene is TRBJ2-2, the V gene TRBV4-3, with 8 bases identical to TRBD2. Germline V lookup: CDR1 LGHNA, CDR2 YSLEER. The CDR3 covers 16 residues. V shed 1 base, J shed 6 bases, and the junction held 7 bases outside the gene matches. CDR3 region: CASSQGSGGLAGELFF. The CDR3 bases are TGCGCCAGCAGCCAAGGGAGCGGGGGATTAGCCGGGGAGCTGTTTTTT.

This chain links TRBV3-1 (or the pseudogene TRBV3-2) with TRBJ2-5, with TRBD2 matching over 7 bases. The germline V gene encodes CDR1 LGHDT and CDR2 YNNKEL (reference sequence). This CDR3 region has 17 residues. With V trimmed by 2 bases and J by 9 bases, 18 bases remained unmatched. The CDR3 loop reads CASSQTSLGWGGMAQYF. The CDR3 DNA reads as TGTGCCAGCAGCCAAACCTCCTTGGGGTGGGGGGGAATGGCCCAGTACTTC.

This CDR3 reads CASSFAGAVETQYF. The CDR3 DNA sequence: TGCGCCAGCAGCTTCGCGGGGGCCGTAGAGACCCAGTACTTC. The V gene is TRBV5-1, the J gene TRBJ2-5; possibly TRBD2 for D (7 bases). Trimming left V 2 bases short and J 4 bases short, with 12 bases between. The CDR3 is made up of 14 amino acids. Germline V gene sequence: CDR1 SGHRS, CDR2 YFSETQ. Together with reference TRBV5-1 and TRBJ2-5, the CDR3 gives the full variable domain: KAGVTQTPRYLIKTRGQQVTLSCSPISGHRSVSWYQQTPGQGLQFLFEYFSETQRNKGNFPGRFSGRQFSNSRSEMNVSTLELGDSALYLCASSFAGAVETQYFGPGTRLLVL.

This chain uses TRBV4-1 with TRBJ1-1; no definite D call. Germline CDR1 reads MGHRA; CDR2 reads YSYEKL. The CDR3 spans 14 residues. Trimming took 4 bases from V and 1 from J, leaving 10 bases between them. DNA of the CDR3: TGCGCCAGCAGCCGAAACACACGGAACACTGAAGCTTTCTTT. As protein: CASSRNTRNTEAFF.

This clone was detected ten times or more. J is TRBJ2-5 and V is TRBV19; D is perhaps TRBD1 (5 bases). Trimming cost V 4 bases and J 2 bases, with 20 bases left between them. CDR3 size: 17 residues. CDR1 and CDR2 (germline): LNHDA, SQIVND (reference sequence). The CDR3 loop is CASSTHQLDKGQETQYF. DNA for the CDR3: TGTGCCAGTAGTACCCACCAGCTGGACAAGGGTCAAGAGACCCAGTACTTC.

The CDR3 reads CASSIGTAFNQPQHF. The CDR3 nucleotides are TGTGCCAGTAGTATCGGGACAGCCTTCAATCAGCCCCAGCATTTT. V and J are TRBV19 and TRBJ1-5, with 7 bases fitting TRBD1. Germline lookup yields CDR1 LNHDA and CDR2 SQIVND (reference sequence). J gave up 3 bases and V 3 bases, and 5 bases lay outside the gene matches. This CDR3 is 15 amino acids long. Filled out from reference TRBV19 and TRBJ1-5, the complete variable domain reads DGGITQSPKYLFRKEGQNVTLSCEQNLNHDAMYWYRQDPGQGLRLIYYSQIVNDFQKGDIAEGYSVSREKKESFPLTVTSAQKNPTAFYLCASSIGTAFNQPQHFGDGTRLSIL.

The rearrangement uses TRBV20-1 and TRBJ2-3, with TRBD1 identical over 11 bases. Germline values: CDR1 DFQATT, CDR2 SNEGSKA (reference sequence). This CDR3 has 16 residues. V lost 3 bases, J lost 4 bases, and 9 bases stayed unmatched. The CDR3 loop is CSASSWGTGGPDTQYF. CDR3 sequence (DNA): TGCAGTGCTAGTAGTTGGGGGACAGGGGGGCCAGATACGCAGTATTTT.

The genes are TRBV9 and TRBJ1-1, with 7 positions matching TRBD1. The germline V gene encodes CDR1 SGDLS and CDR2 YYNGEE. Trimming cost V 0 bases and J 3 bases; bases outside gene matches: 2. The CDR3 spans 14 residues. The CDR3 loop is CASSVGTGYTEAFF. DNA for the CDR3: TGTGCCAGCAGCGTAGGGACAGGCTACACTGAAGCTTTCTTT.

The chain is built from TRBV18 and TRBJ1-4; D might be TRBD1 (6 bases). The length of the CDR3 is 13 residues. V dropped 4 bases and J dropped 4 bases, with 7 bases sitting between them. Germline CDR1 reads KGHSH; CDR2 reads LQKENI. For the CDR3, the DNA is TGTGCCAGCTCACGGGACATTAATGAAAAACTGTTTTTT. Its protein is CASSRDINEKLFF.

This clone has more than one count but fewer than ten. This chain joins TRBV18 and TRBJ1-6; 7 bases map to TRBD1. Per germline, CDR1 KGHSH and CDR2 LQKENI. V shed 2 bases and J 7 bases; nucleotides not matched to a gene: 11. This CDR3 comprises 17 residues. CDR3 residues: CASSPSILGQLNSPLHF. CDR3 coding DNA: TGTGCCAGCTCACCATCGATCTTGGGACAGTTAAATTCACCCCTCCACTTT.

V is TRBV4-2 and J is TRBJ2-2; 10 bases are a match to TRBD2. There are 18 residues in the CDR3. The ends lost 5 bases at V and 5 bases at J; junction bases unmatched: 14. Per the germline V gene, CDR1 is LGHNA and CDR2 is YNFKEQ. The CDR3 spells CASSGGPTAGGRTGELFF. CDR3 bases: TGTGCCAGCAGCGGAGGCCCGACAGCGGGGGGGCGTACCGGGGAGCTGTTTTTT.

This chain uses TRBV7-2 with TRBJ1-1; D is unclear. Germline values: CDR1 SGHTA, CDR2 FQGNSA. V shed 6 bases and J shed 10 bases, with 12 bases lying between them. The CDR3 covers 11 residues. CDR3 amino acids: CASRKASRAFF. The CDR3 DNA is TGTGCCAGCAGGAAGGCTAGCAGAGCTTTCTTT.